The rows below give T cell receptor beta chains drawn from one sample of a study of blood T cell repertoires in COVID-19. The data were produced by immunoSEQ multiplex PCR, yet TCRdb's version contains in-frame clones alone and is incomplete. The data show some 78,000 clones, around 91% seen once. Sequencing was done on a sample of peripheral blood. These receptors were taken from a woman between 45 and 60 years old in a cohort sampled during active COVID-19. CDR3s include the opening cysteine and the closing phenylalanine or tryptophan. Each record gives: CDR3 protein, J gene, D gene, V gene. A D gene is named only where the DNA matches it firmly.

CDR3: CAVQGRISGNTIYF; J: TRBJ1-3; D: -; V: TRBV10-3
CDR3: CASTLDRGRNQPQHF; J: TRBJ1-5; D: TRBD1; V: TRBV19
CDR3: CASSQEGREHDEQFF; J: TRBJ2-1; D: TRBD2; V: TRBV4-1
CDR3: CASSFPTRLAEEQYF; J: TRBJ2-7; D: TRBD2; V: TRBV28
CDR3: CASSQGTSGMNEQFF; J: TRBJ2-1; D: TRBD2; V: TRBV3-1/TRBV3-2
CDR3: CASSSTATYNSPLHF; J: TRBJ1-6; D: -; V: TRBV7-2
CDR3: CTPLAGAYEQYF; J: TRBJ2-7; D: -; V: TRBV1
CDR3: CAISRAESSTDTQYF; J: TRBJ2-3; D: -; V: TRBV10-3
CDR3: CASSPGAGVYGYTF; J: TRBJ1-2; D: -; V: TRBV18
CDR3: CASSQRQGTYGYTF; J: TRBJ1-2; D: TRBD1; V: TRBV11-2
CDR3: CASSPPGLTEAFF; J: TRBJ1-1; D: -; V: TRBV18
CDR3: CASSPHTGELFF; J: TRBJ2-2; D: -; V: TRBV5-1
CDR3: CASSDSSGSVKGTQYF; J: TRBJ2-3; D: TRBD2; V: TRBV6-2/TRBV6-3
CDR3: CASSLDPGQSSYNEQFF; J: TRBJ2-1; D: -; V: TRBV5-1
CDR3: CASSLSAVDRTYGYTF; J: TRBJ1-2; D: -; V: TRBV11-2
CDR3: CGGSGTSEGYTF; J: TRBJ1-2; D: -; V: TRBV29-1
CDR3: CASSTPEGIITEAFF; J: TRBJ1-1; D: -; V: TRBV19
CDR3: CASGARGLNTEAFF; J: TRBJ1-1; D: -; V: TRBV27
CDR3: CASSPRAGSYEQYF; J: TRBJ2-7; D: TRBD2; V: TRBV27
CDR3: CASSYSNSDTQYF; J: TRBJ2-3; D: -; V: TRBV6-2/TRBV6-3
CDR3: CASSLLTDTIYF; J: TRBJ1-3; D: -; V: TRBV28
CDR3: CASSVGGGRALNEQFF; J: TRBJ2-1; D: TRBD2; V: TRBV9
CDR3: CASSRDRGGDQPQHF; J: TRBJ1-5; D: TRBD1; V: TRBV2
CDR3: CASSRRTFKEQYF; J: TRBJ2-7; D: -; V: TRBV3-1/TRBV3-2
CDR3: CASSSIRDSIFNEQFF; J: TRBJ2-1; D: TRBD1; V: TRBV7-2
CDR3: CASARMEGTTEAFF; J: TRBJ1-1; D: -; V: TRBV9
CDR3: CATSRDLVGGTYEQYF; J: TRBJ2-7; D: TRBD2; V: TRBV15
CDR3: CASSYSVSWETQYF; J: TRBJ2-5; D: -; V: TRBV6-2/TRBV6-3